This entry is about one T cell receptor (beta chain). The entry originates in a study of control samples from healthy donors and cancer patients. Sequencing was performed with immunoSEQ multiplex PCR; in TCRdb, only in-frame clones are kept and a portion is missing. This repertoire shows around 110,000 clones, approximately 90% found once; its top ten account for 2.3%. This CDR3 is 12 amino acids long. Trimming shortened V by 6 bases and J by 6 bases, and 8 bases separated the two germline ends. The sequence was obtained from a woman between 65 and 79 years old in good health. The sequenced sample was blood. This rearrangement joins TRBV12-3 or TRBV12-4 to TRBJ2-2, with D possibly matching TRBD1 (6 bases). CDR3 in DNA: TGTGCCAGCAGACCAGGGGCCGGGGAGCTGTTTTTT. Protein: CASRPGAGELFF.